This TCR beta chain was sequenced during a study of blood T cells in healthy people across ages. Overall study: Roughly one uniquely barcoded beta molecule per two T cells was captured.

At least ten counts were recorded for this clonotype. Sample-barcoded 5' priming and a J-beta primer mix drove a second PCR of roughly 6 to 12 cycles. A template-switch adaptor that had 12 random nucleotides put a tag on each cDNA molecule. TCRdb recomputed calls from the 5' RACE reads with MiXCR, one row per CDR3 protein. The sample has more than 1,000,000 distinct CDR3 sequences; roughly a quarter are singletons. V lost 2 bases, J lost 1 base, and 7 bases lay in between. The CDR3 has 13 amino acids. Germline V lookup: CDR1 SGHRS, CDR2 YFSETQ. These data also formed part of another study, on T cells of mothers and their children.

The TCR sequence derives from a girl aged 2 to 10 in good health. This chain links TRBV5-1 with TRBJ2-7, with a weak D call TRBD1 (6 bases). Material: blood. The chain's CDR3 is CASSFTGSYEQYF. The CDR3 DNA sequence: TGCGCCAGCAGCTTTACAGGGTCCTACGAGCAGTACTTC.